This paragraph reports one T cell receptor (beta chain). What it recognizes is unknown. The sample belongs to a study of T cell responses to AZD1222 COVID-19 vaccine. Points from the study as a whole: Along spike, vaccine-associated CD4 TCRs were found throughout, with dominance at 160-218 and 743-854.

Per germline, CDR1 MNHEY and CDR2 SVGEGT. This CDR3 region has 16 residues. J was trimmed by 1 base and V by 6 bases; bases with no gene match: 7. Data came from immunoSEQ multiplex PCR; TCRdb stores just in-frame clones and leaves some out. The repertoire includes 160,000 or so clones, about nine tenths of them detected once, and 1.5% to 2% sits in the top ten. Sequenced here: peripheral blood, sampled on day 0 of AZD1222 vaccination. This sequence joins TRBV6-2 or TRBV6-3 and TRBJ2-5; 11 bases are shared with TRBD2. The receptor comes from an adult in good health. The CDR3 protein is CASSLLAGGPQETQYF. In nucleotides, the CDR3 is TGTGCCAGCAGCCTTCTAGCGGGAGGCCCCCAAGAGACCCAGTACTTC.